Sequencing of this T cell receptor (beta chain) was carried out in a study of OX40 agonist ivuxolimab in advanced cancers. Study-wide background: Dose-escalation patients' cancers were hepatocellular carcinoma, melanoma, renal cell or head and neck cancer. Of mixed ages from about 20 to 90 and averaging about 60 years, the group was about 86% male. Study conclusions and caveats: CD8+ T cells averaged more expanded clones than CD4+.

As concerns this clone: No antigen is known for it.

Baseline was the first blood sampling point, followed by cycle 4 day 1 and cycle 7 day 1. Repertoires were generated with immunoSEQ multiplex PCR, while TCRdb's copy carries only in-frame clones and drops some. In the table there are about 51,000 clones, 60% to 80% of which are singletons. This receptor was taken from an adult with an advanced solid tumor such as melanoma, head and neck, liver or kidney cancer. Material: CD4+ or CD8+ T cells sorted from blood, obtained in a trial of the OX40 agonist ivuxolimab.

DNA for the CDR3: TGTGCCAGCAGCCCGACCAGGGGTTCCTACAATGAGCAGTTCTTC. Amino acids: CASSPTRGSYNEQFF. The J gene is TRBJ2-1, the V gene TRBV5-4; D may be TRBD1 (6 bases). This CDR3 region has 15 residues. The V end was cut by 4 bases, the J end by 1 base, with 12 bases between. CDR1 and CDR2 (germline): SGHNT, YYREEE (reference sequence).